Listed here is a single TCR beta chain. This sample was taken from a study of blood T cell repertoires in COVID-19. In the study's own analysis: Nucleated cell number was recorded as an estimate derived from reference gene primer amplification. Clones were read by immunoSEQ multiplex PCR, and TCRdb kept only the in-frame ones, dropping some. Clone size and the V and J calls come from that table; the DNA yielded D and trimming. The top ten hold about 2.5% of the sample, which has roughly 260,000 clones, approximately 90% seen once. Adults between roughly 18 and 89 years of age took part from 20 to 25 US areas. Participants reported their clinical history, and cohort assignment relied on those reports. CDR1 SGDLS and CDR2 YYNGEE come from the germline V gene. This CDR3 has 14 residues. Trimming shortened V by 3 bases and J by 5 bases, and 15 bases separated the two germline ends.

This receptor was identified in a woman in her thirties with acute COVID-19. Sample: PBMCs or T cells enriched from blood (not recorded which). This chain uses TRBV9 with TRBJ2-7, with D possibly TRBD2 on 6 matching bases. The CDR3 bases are TGTGCCAGCAGCGGGAGGGCAGGGCTCAACGAGCAGTACTTC. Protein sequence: CASSGRAGLNEQYF.